The 25 T cell receptor beta chains below come from one sample, sequenced in a study of beta chain features in type 1 diabetes. Overall study findings and caveats: Type 1 diabetes patients showed a moderate but significant shortening of TCRB CDR3s in all four CD4+ subsets.

The authors reverse transcribed all of the isolated RNA, so sequencing captured expressed TCRB transcripts. Sequencing used immunoSEQ multiplex PCR; TCRdb keeps in-frame clones, though not all of them. Found here are 600,000 or so clones, around 12% of them singletons; the top ten hold roughly 0.11%. Antigens for these TCRs are unknown. The material sequenced was naive CD4+ T cells from blood. The source is a man in his thirties or forties with type 1 diabetes.

This clone was counted a few times. V usage is TRBV6-5 and J usage is TRBJ2-5; 7 bases map to TRBD2. CDR3 length: 13 residues. CDR1 is MNHEY and CDR2 is SVGAGI in the germline V gene. V lost 6 bases and J lost 4; bases outside the gene matches: 5. CDR3 nucleotide sequence: TGTGCCAGCAGGAGACTAGCCCCAGAGACCCAGTACTTC. This sequence encodes CASRRLAPETQYF.

This chain links TRBV7-2 with TRBJ1-1, with D unresolved. The CDR3 extends over 13 amino acids. The V gene's germline CDR1 is SGHTA and CDR2 FQGNSA. Trimming removed 2 bases from V and 0 bases from J, with 4 bases in between. The chain's CDR3 is CASSLLMNTEAFF. The CDR3 bases are TGTGCCAGCAGCTTACTGATGAACACTGAAGCTTTCTTT.

A few counts support this clone. The rearrangement joins TRBV23-1 to TRBJ2-7; maybe TRBD1 (5 bases). TRBV23-1 is noted as an ORF with a role that remains uncertain. The V gene lost 7 bases and the J gene lost 4 bases, with 14 bases spanning the gap. The CDR3 consists of 13 residues. CDR3 bases: TGCGCCAGCATCAGGGATGGAGATTACGAGCAGTACTTC. The encoded protein is CASIRDGDYEQYF.

The chain combines TRBV7-6 with TRBJ1-1, with TRBD1 matching 7 bases. The CDR3 totals 12 residues. The V gene's germline CDR1 is SGHVS and CDR2 FNYEAQ. V lost 5 bases to trimming and J lost 7 bases; unmatched junction nucleotides: 4. This CDR3 reads CASSARDSEAFF. The CDR3 DNA follows: TGTGCCAGCAGCGCCCGGGACAGTGAAGCTTTCTTT.

This clone turned up a few times. The CDR3 sequence: CASSWNGRQETQYF. CDR3 coding DNA: TGCGCCAGCAGCTGGAATGGACGCCAAGAGACCCAGTACTTC. The gene calls are TRBV4-3 and TRBJ2-5; D unclear. Germline assignment: CDR1 LGHNA and CDR2 YSLEER. Deletions cut 5 bases from V and 1 base from J, with 11 bases between. This CDR3 region has 14 residues.

This chain joins TRBV7-2 and TRBJ2-1; 8 bases align to TRBD1. The CDR3 is 17 residues long. Per germline, CDR1 SGHTA and CDR2 FQGNSA. Germline trimming cut 5 bases from V and 4 bases from J; bases unmatched to any gene: 13. The CDR3 DNA is TGTGCCAGCAGCCTCGGACAGGGATCAACCTCTTACAATGAGCAGTTCTTC. Its protein is CASSLGQGSTSYNEQFF. The entire variable domain, with the rest obtained from reference TRBV7-2 and TRBJ2-1, is as follows: GAGVSQSPSNKVTEKGKDVELRCDPISGHTALYWYRQSLGQGLEFLIYFQGNSAPDKSGLPSDRFSAERTGGSVSTLTIQRTQQEDSAVYLCASSLGQGSTSYNEQFFGPGTRLTVL.

This clone was seen a few times. The CDR3 DNA reads TGTGCCAGCACCGGGGCTGACTACGAGCAGTACTTC. This translates into CASTGADYEQYF. The rearrangement uses TRBV5-6 and TRBJ2-7; perhaps D is TRBD1 or TRBD2 (5 bases each). With 6 bases removed from V and 3 bases from J, the gap between germline ends came to 10 bases. The CDR3 runs to 12 residues. Per germline, CDR1 SGHDT and CDR2 YYEEEE.

The sample holds a few counts of this clone. The chain joins TRBV13 to TRBJ2-3; 12 positions agree with TRBD2. The CDR3 is 16 residues long. With 5 bases clipped from V and 9 bases from J, the junction kept 12 bases outside the gene matches. Per germline, CDR1 PRHDT and CDR2 FYEKMQ (reference sequence). CDR3 loop: CASSPRLAGGPGTQYF. The CDR3 DNA reads TGTGCCAGCAGCCCCAGGCTAGCGGGGGGGCCGGGGACGCAGTATTTT.

This clone was seen only a few times. The chain employs TRBV10-3 and TRBJ2-2, with 9 bases that match TRBD2. The germline gives CDR1 ENHRY, CDR2 SYGVKD. Trimming removed 10 bases from V and 1 base from J; junction bases left unmatched: 7. The CDR3 sequence is 15 residues long. The CDR3 DNA follows: TGTGCCACCGAAGCGGGGGGCCTGAACACCGGGGAGCTGTTTTTT. It translates to CATEAGGLNTGELFF.

This clone has just a few counts. J is TRBJ1-1 and V is TRBV7-9; 8 nucleotides match TRBD1. The J segment lost 3 bases and the V segment lost 4 bases, leaving 10 bases of the junction unmatched. CDR1 and CDR2 from the germline V gene are SEHNR and FQNEAQ (reference sequence). The CDR3 runs to 16 residues. CDR3 residues: CASSSQDREGDTEAFF. CDR3 nucleotide sequence: TGTGCCAGCAGCTCACAGGACAGGGAGGGTGACACTGAAGCTTTCTTT.

The rearrangement uses TRBV7-2 and TRBJ2-7; D may be TRBD1 (5 bases). The germline V gene encodes CDR1 SGHTA and CDR2 FQGNSA. V was pared by 5 bases and J by 3 bases, with 14 bases between. The CDR3 runs to 14 residues. CDR3 sequence: CASSLGRVGYEQYF. The CDR3, as DNA: TGTGCCAGCAGCCTTGGCAGGGTGGGCTACGAGCAGTACTTC.

The rearrangement uses TRBV6-4 and TRBJ1-6, with TRBD1 matching over 8 bases. V shed 5 bases, J shed 10 bases, and the junction held 7 bases outside the gene matches. This CDR3 comprises 14 residues. Germline V lookup: CDR1 MRHNA, CDR2 SNTAGT. The CDR3 is CASSRTGQGSPLHF. DNA of the CDR3: TGTGCCAGCAGTCGGACAGGGCAGGGATCACCCCTCCACTTT.

The chain combines TRBV7-9 with TRBJ2-1, with 11 bases identical to TRBD1. Germline CDR1 is SEHNR and CDR2 is FQNEAQ (reference sequence). The CDR3 loop spans 17 amino acids. V gave up 4 bases and J gave up 6 bases; unmatched junction bases: 11. The CDR3 DNA is TGTGCCAGCAGCTCCGATAGGACAGGGGGCGCCGCCAATGAGCAGTTCTTC. Translation gives CASSSDRTGGAANEQFF.

This sequence joins TRBV2 and TRBJ1-2, with D possibly being TRBD1 (5 bases). CDR1 is SNHLY, CDR2 FYNNEI, per germline. The V end lost 6 bases, the J end lost 5 bases, and 10 bases lay between the germline ends. The CDR3 consists of 12 residues. CDR3 in amino acids: CASRGDLYGYTF. CDR3 nucleotide sequence: TGTGCCAGCAGGGGGGACTTGTATGGCTACACCTTC.

This clone was recorded a few times. V and J are TRBV9 and TRBJ2-2; D remains ambiguous. The V gene's germline CDR1 is SGDLS and CDR2 YYNGEE. The CDR3 spans 13 residues. V gave up 0 bases and J gave up 12 bases, with 12 bases separating them. The CDR3 DNA is TGTGCCAGCAGCGTAGATGGCGGCCGTAAGCTGTTTTTT. It specifies CASSVDGGRKLFF.

V usage is TRBV11-2 and J usage is TRBJ2-1; TRBD1 aligns across 9 bases. The CDR3 loop spans 14 amino acids. Trimming at V came to 4 bases and at J to 8 bases, leaving 6 bases not matched to a gene. CDR1 is SGHAT and CDR2 is FQNNGV in the germline V gene. CDR3 sequence (DNA): TGTGCCAGCAGCTGGGGACAGGGTAATGATGAGCAGTTCTTC. It yields the protein CASSWGQGNDEQFF.

The table lists this clone with a few counts. The rearrangement joins TRBV5-6 to TRBJ1-5; D may be TRBD1 (5 bases). Trimming cost V 0 bases and J 2 bases, with 12 bases left between them. The germline V gene has CDR1 SGHDT and CDR2 YYEEEE. The CDR3 extends over 16 amino acids. In DNA form, the CDR3 reads TGTGCCAGCAGCTTGGGAAGGGGAACGGGCAATCAGCCCCAGCATTTT. It specifies CASSLGRGTGNQPQHF.

The chain joins TRBV7-2 to TRBJ2-3, with 10 bases fitting TRBD2. The CDR3 totals 17 residues. The V and J ends lost 5 bases and 1 base, in that order; junction bases with no gene match: 9. Germline-derived CDR1 and CDR2 are SGHTA and FQGNSA. CDR3 sequence (DNA): TGTGCCAGCAGCACCTCGACCGGGACTAGCGGCACAGATACGCAGTATTTT. It encodes CASSTSTGTSGTDTQYF.

In its sample, this clone was seen a few times. The chain has TRBV27 and TRBJ1-6, with no clear D. Trimming removed 6 bases at V and 7 bases at J, with 16 bases between. The length of the CDR3 is 15 residues. Per germline, CDR1 MNHEY and CDR2 SMNVEV (reference sequence). The CDR3 region has the DNA TGTGCCAGCAGAGGTCAAGCCCTTTGGAATTCACCCCTCCACTTT. It encodes CASRGQALWNSPLHF.

This clone was seen only a few times. The chain employs TRBV9 and TRBJ2-5; no firm D call. CDR3 size: 14 residues. V shed 4 bases and J shed 0 bases, with 10 bases lying between them. Germline V lookup: CDR1 SGDLS, CDR2 YYNGEE. CDR3 DNA: TGTGCCAGCAGCTCTAGTAGTTACCAAGAGACCCAGTACTTC. This translates into CASSSSSYQETQYF.

The V and J genes are TRBV6-1 and TRBJ2-5; the D call may be TRBD1 or TRBD2 (5 bases each). Germline V gene sequence: CDR1 MNHNS, CDR2 SASEGT. This CDR3 has 16 residues. The V end was cut by 4 bases, the J end by 4 bases, with 19 bases between. The CDR3 nucleotides read TGTGCCAGCAGTGCCCCTGCCCGGCAGGGACGAGAGACCCAGTACTTC. It is translated as CASSAPARQGRETQYF.

This clone was detected only a few times. The rearrangement joins TRBV9 to TRBJ1-2; 10 bases agree with TRBD1. This CDR3 comprises 16 residues. The V segment lost 2 bases and the J segment 1 base; nucleotides outside the gene matches: 5. The germline V gene has CDR1 SGDLS and CDR2 YYNGEE. CDR3: CASSVTGTGVNYGYTF. The CDR3 DNA reads as TGTGCCAGCAGCGTTACCGGGACAGGGGTTAACTATGGCTACACCTTC.

The rearrangement links TRBV6-5 to TRBJ2-7; D gene uncertain. The CDR3 spans 13 residues. Germline CDR1 is MNHEY and CDR2 is SVGAGI. V was cut by 2 bases and J by 5 bases, with 10 bases left in between. CDR3 protein: CASSYLGGHEQYF. The CDR3 DNA sequence: TGTGCCAGCAGTTACCTCGGCGGCCACGAGCAGTACTTC.

This clone was seen more than once but under ten times. The gene calls are TRBV7-2 and TRBJ1-5; D remains unclear. The CDR3 has 12 residues. Trimming took off 0 bases at V and 6 bases at J, with 3 bases between the two ends. CDR1 and CDR2 (germline): SGHTA, FQGNSA. CDR3: CASSLAPQPQHF. For the CDR3, the DNA is TGTGCCAGCAGCTTAGCCCCTCAGCCCCAGCATTTT.

This chain uses TRBV4-3 with TRBJ2-3; no clear D gene. The CDR3 is 14 residues long. The V end was cut by 0 bases, the J end by 2 bases, with 6 bases between. The germline gives CDR1 LGHNA, CDR2 YSLEER. The CDR3 spells CASSQDWFTDTQYF. CDR3 bases: TGCGCCAGCAGCCAAGATTGGTTCACAGATACGCAGTATTTT.